One and the same sample provided the 9 T cell receptor beta chains below, sequenced in a study of CD8+ T cells in alopecia areata (dated by TCRdb to the late 2010s). This specimen's time point label, per the study, means: baseline before oral tofacitinib. Library preparation was by the immunoSEQ multiplex PCR assay. RNA was extracted from all samples and reverse transcribed into cDNA as template for TCR sequencing. As stored in TCRdb, this immuneACCESS dataset retains in-frame rearrangements with V and J assigned. A fraction of the clones does not appear; measured against another copy, unresolved V genes explain less than half of the discrepancy, and the remainder lacks a known reason. This sample is represented by 200,000 to 250,000 clones; around three fifths of them were singletons. The ten largest clones represent around 0.46% of the sample. The sequencing here drew on CD4+ T cells sorted from blood, taken at week 0. The origin of the receptors is a human donor with alopecia areata.

This clone was found a few times. This chain's CDR3 is CAISVKGETQYF. DNA of the CDR3: TGTGCCATCAGTGTAAAAGGAGAGACCCAGTACTTC. V and J are TRBV10-3 and TRBJ2-5; D is unresolved. V lost 4 bases to trimming and J lost 4 bases, with 7 bases between them. Per the germline V gene, CDR1 is ENHRY and CDR2 is SYGVKD. The CDR3 is made up of 12 amino acids.

There are a few counts of this clone. This chain joins TRBV11-2 and TRBJ1-1, with 8 bases matching TRBD1. This CDR3 comprises 15 residues. J was trimmed by 1 base and V by 6 bases; bases with no gene match: 7. The germline CDR1 and CDR2 sequences are SGHAT and FQNNGV. DNA for the CDR3: TGTGCCAGCAGACTTAGACAGGGGACGAACACTGAAGCTTTCTTT. Translating it yields CASRLRQGTNTEAFF.

The rearrangement links TRBV15 to TRBJ2-7; D gene unclear. V was trimmed by 4 bases and J by 3 bases, leaving 10 bases between them. Germline assignment: CDR1 LNHNV and CDR2 YYDKDF (reference sequence). The CDR3 sequence is 13 residues long. CDR3 DNA: TGTGCCACCAGCACCGGTCTCAACTACGAGCAGTACTTC. Protein sequence: CATSTGLNYEQYF.

Concerning this clone itself: Other DNA sequences from this sample encode an identical CDR3 as well. The chain joins TRBV5-1 to TRBJ2-5; tentatively, D is TRBD1 (6 bases). CDR3 length: 13 residues. V lost 0 bases to trimming and J lost 5 bases, with 8 bases between them. The germline V gene encodes CDR1 SGHRS and CDR2 YFSETQ. The CDR3 spells CASSLGQGETQYF. The CDR3, as DNA: TGCGCCAGCAGCTTGGGGCAGGGGGAGACCCAGTACTTC.

The chain combines TRBV29-1 with TRBJ1-2; perhaps TRBD1 as D (5 bases). Between the trimmed V and J ends, which lost 1 base and 4 bases, there was a span of 10 bases. CDR1 and CDR2 from the germline V gene are SQVTM and ANQGSEA. The CDR3 runs 13 residues. The DNA for the CDR3 is TGCAGCGTTGAAGTAGTAAGGGGCTATGGCTACACCTTC. It encodes CSVEVVRGYGYTF.

The chain carries TRBV7-3 and TRBJ2-7; 8 nucleotides agree with TRBD1. J was trimmed by 3 bases and V by 1 base; bases with no gene match: 5. The CDR3 length is 15 residues. Germline values: CDR1 SGHTA, CDR2 FQGTGA. The CDR3 loop reads CASSLRTGPNYEQYF. CDR3 sequence (DNA): TGTGCCAGCAGCTTAAGGACAGGGCCAAACTACGAGCAGTACTTC.

This clone was seen more than once but under ten times. The chain carries TRBV5-1 and TRBJ1-1, with D possibly TRBD1 on 5 matching bases. Trimming stripped 9 bases from V and 1 base from J, with 13 bases between. Germline assignment: CDR1 SGHRS and CDR2 YFSETQ. CDR3 length: 13 amino acids. The CDR3 bases are TGCGCCACCCGGTCGGGGGGGAACACTGAAGCTTTCTTT. It codes for CATRSGGNTEAFF. The whole variable domain, filled in from reference TRBV5-1 and TRBJ1-1, reads KAGVTQTPRYLIKTRGQQVTLSCSPISGHRSVSWYQQTPGQGLQFLFEYFSETQRNKGNFPGRFSGRQFSNSRSEMNVSTLELGDSALYLCATRSGGNTEAFFGQGTRLTVV.

This clone was observed a handful of times. At one end the junction does not follow the germline gene, possibly because of a read error. The rearrangement links TRBV4-2 to TRBJ2-1; TRBD2 aligns across 8 bases. This CDR3 is 16 amino acids long. Germline CDR1 reads LGHNA; CDR2 reads YNFKEQ. Here the CDR3 reads CASSQDTSGGASEQFF. The CDR3 DNA reads as TGTGCCAGCAGTCAAGATACTAGCGGTGGGGCGAGTGAGCAGTTCTTC.

The chain joins TRBV7-2 to TRBJ2-1, with 9 bases matching TRBD2. CDR1 SGHTA and CDR2 FQGNSA come from the germline V gene. The junction had 6 bases not matched to a gene; V was cut back by 5 bases and J by 10 bases. The CDR3 sequence is 13 residues long. Written as DNA, the CDR3 is TGTGCCAGCAGCCTGCATAGCGGGAGCGAGCAGTTCTTC. Its protein product is CASSLHSGSEQFF.